This is a list of T cell receptor beta chains from one sample in a study of siplizumab effects on memory and regulatory T cells. Clones were sequenced by immunoSEQ multiplex PCR, and TCRdb holds only the in-frame ones, with some missing. Altogether 70,000 to 95,000 clones are present, approximately 90% being singletons, with the ten largest covering roughly 15%. The sequencing sample was made of CD4+ T cells sorted from blood. These receptors were obtained from a human donor in good health. CDR3s include the opening cysteine and the closing phenylalanine or tryptophan. The order of the fields is clone size, J gene, V gene, D gene, CDR3 protein, CDR3 DNA. The D gene is left open where the match is weak. Part of the rows lack a size; the others show once, few, many or a class for expanded clones.

size: .; J: TRBJ1-5; V: TRBV5-4; D: .; CDR3: CASSLGAVQPQHF; DNA: TGTGCCAGCAGCTTGGGTGCGGTTCAGCCCCAGCATTTT
size: .; J: TRBJ2-3; V: TRBV5-6; D: .; CDR3: CASSLGLASTDTQYF; DNA: TGTGCCAGCAGCTTGGGGCTAGCTAGCACAGATACGCAGTATTTT
size: .; J: TRBJ1-2; V: TRBV28; D: .; CDR3: CASSSPGDYGYTF; DNA: TGTGCCAGCAGCTCCCCTGGGGACTATGGCTACACCTTC
size: .; J: TRBJ1-1; V: TRBV27; D: TRBD1; CDR3: CASSTTGGALNTEAFF; DNA: TGTGCCAGCAGTACGACAGGGGGAGCGCTGAACACTGAAGCTTTCTTT
size: .; J: TRBJ2-1; V: TRBV7-2; D: .; CDR3: CASSFSWSIDEQFF; DNA: TGTGCCAGCAGCTTTTCTTGGTCGATCGATGAGCAGTTCTTC
size: .; J: TRBJ2-5; V: TRBV5-4; D: .; CDR3: CASSLAESQETQYF; DNA: TGTGCCAGCAGCTTGGCGGAGTCCCAAGAGACCCAGTACTTC
size: .; J: TRBJ1-1; V: TRBV6-1; D: .; CDR3: CASSDWQGGQNGAFF; DNA: TGTGCCAGCAGTGACTGGCAGGGCGGACAGAACGGAGCTTTCTTT
size: .; J: TRBJ2-6; V: TRBV7-9; D: .; CDR3: CASSFVGPGANVLTF; DNA: TGTGCCAGCAGTTTCGTAGGGCCCGGGGCCAACGTCCTGACTTTC
size: once; J: TRBJ2-1; V: TRBV5-1; D: .; CDR3: CASSAALSGHSYNEQFF; DNA: TGCGCCAGCAGCGCAGCCCTTAGCGGCCACTCCTACAATGAGCAGTTCTTC
size: .; J: TRBJ2-1; V: TRBV11-3; D: TRBD2; CDR3: CASSFNGLAGNNEQFF; DNA: TGTGCCAGCAGCTTCAACGGACTAGCGGGCAACAATGAGCAGTTCTTC
size: .; J: TRBJ2-3; V: TRBV5-1; D: .; CDR3: CAKNKTGWCTDTQYF; DNA: TGCGCCAAAAATAAAACAGGGTGGTGCACAGATACGCAGTATTTT
size: .; J: TRBJ2-1; V: TRBV18; D: TRBD2; CDR3: CASSPSRLAGENEQFF; DNA: TGTGCCAGCTCACCTTCCAGGCTAGCGGGAGAGAATGAGCAGTTCTTC
size: .; J: TRBJ2-7; V: TRBV6-5; D: TRBD1; CDR3: CASRPPYRGVHEQYF; DNA: TGTGCCAGCAGGCCCCCTTACAGGGGGGTCCACGAGCAGTACTTC
size: once; J: TRBJ2-1; V: TRBV5-1; D: TRBD2; CDR3: CASSLERESHEQFF; DNA: TGCGCCAGCAGCTTGGAGCGGGAGTCCCATGAGCAGTTCTTC
size: .; J: TRBJ2-3; V: TRBV6-4; D: TRBD1; CDR3: CASSRRQGGTDTQYF; DNA: TGTGCCAGCAGCCGCCGGCAGGGGGGCACAGATACGCAGTATTTT
size: .; J: TRBJ2-5; V: TRBV5-4; D: TRBD1; CDR3: CASRTTGGAETQYF; DNA: TGTGCCAGCAGGACAACAGGGGGCGCGGAGACCCAGTACTTC
size: .; J: TRBJ2-7; V: TRBV28; D: .; CDR3: CASSSLSASSYEQYF; DNA: TGTGCCAGCAGTTCCTTGTCGGCCTCCTCCTACGAGCAGTACTTC
size: .; J: TRBJ1-1; V: TRBV11-3; D: TRBD1; CDR3: CASSPTGDNTEAFF; DNA: TGTGCCAGCAGCCCTACAGGGGACAACACTGAAGCTTTCTTT
size: .; J: TRBJ2-7; V: TRBV7-2; D: TRBD1; CDR3: CASSLGGQGAYEQYF; DNA: TGTGCCAGCAGCTTAGGGGGACAGGGGGCCTACGAGCAGTACTTC
size: .; J: TRBJ2-5; V: TRBV7-2; D: .; CDR3: CASSWGPEETQYF; DNA: TGTGCCAGCAGCTGGGGCCCTGAAGAGACCCAGTACTTC
size: .; J: TRBJ2-7; V: TRBV2; D: .; CDR3: CASSAGVPRYEQYF; DNA: TGTGCCAGCAGTGCAGGGGTTCCCAGGTACGAGCAGTACTTC
size: few; J: TRBJ2-7; V: TRBV7-9; D: .; CDR3: CASSSLYEQYF; DNA: TGTGCCAGCAGCTCCCTATACGAGCAGTACTTC
size: .; J: TRBJ1-3; V: TRBV7-7; D: .; CDR3: CASGPGGTGNTIYF; DNA: TGTGCTAGCGGACCGGGTGGTACTGGAAACACCATATATTTT
size: .; J: TRBJ2-2; V: TRBV18; D: TRBD2; CDR3: CASSRLAGVVTGELFF; DNA: TGTGCCAGCTCGCGACTAGCGGGAGTTGTTACCGGGGAGCTGTTTTTT
size: .; J: TRBJ1-1; V: TRBV28; D: .; CDR3: CASSLWGGKTEAFF; DNA: TGTGCCAGCAGTTTATGGGGAGGGAAGACTGAAGCTTTCTTT
size: .; J: TRBJ1-1; V: TRBV18; D: .; CDR3: CASSPKDITNTEAFF; DNA: TGTGCCAGCTCACCAAAGGACATTACGAACACTGAAGCTTTCTTT
size: once; J: TRBJ1-2; V: TRBV30; D: .; CDR3: CAWRANRDGYTF; DNA: TGTGCCTGGAGGGCGAACAGGGATGGCTACACCTTC
size: .; J: TRBJ1-2; V: TRBV27; D: .; CDR3: CASSPGVPGLPARGYTF; DNA: TGTGCCAGCAGTCCAGGCGTCCCGGGACTCCCGGCGCGCGGCTACACCTTC
size: .; J: TRBJ2-7; V: TRBV10-3; D: .; CDR3: CAIREGGRPAYEQYF; DNA: TGTGCCATCAGGGAAGGGGGACGGCCCGCCTACGAGCAGTACTTC
size: few; J: TRBJ1-1; V: TRBV5-4; D: .; CDR3: CASSEPTNTEAFF; DNA: TGTGCCAGCAGCGAACCGACGAACACTGAAGCTTTCTTT
size: .; J: TRBJ1-1; V: TRBV18; D: .; CDR3: CASLDRGNTEAFF; DNA: TGTGCCAGCCTTGACAGAGGGAACACTGAAGCTTTCTTT
size: .; J: TRBJ2-2; V: TRBV5-1; D: .; CDR3: CASSLAAYSTGELFF; DNA: TGCGCCAGCAGCTTGGCAGCCTATTCCACCGGGGAGCTGTTTTTT
size: .; J: TRBJ1-1; V: TRBV2; D: TRBD1; CDR3: CASSPDRVGTEAFF; DNA: TGTGCCAGCAGTCCTGACAGGGTCGGCACTGAAGCTTTCTTT
size: .; J: TRBJ2-5; V: TRBV28; D: .; CDR3: CASSFPGVTQYF; DNA: TGTGCCAGCAGTTTTCCAGGAGTGACCCAGTACTTC
size: .; J: TRBJ2-5; V: TRBV7-9; D: .; CDR3: CASSGTGSQETQYF; DNA: TGTGCCAGCAGCGGGACCGGGAGCCAAGAGACCCAGTACTTC
size: .; J: TRBJ1-5; V: TRBV28; D: TRBD1; CDR3: CASSNLQTGRKGNQPQHF; DNA: TGTGCCAGCAGTAACCTACAGACAGGGAGAAAGGGCAATCAGCCCCAGCATTTT
size: .; J: TRBJ2-2; V: TRBV6-4; D: .; CDR3: CASSEQGTGGELFF; DNA: TGTGCCAGCAGTGAACAGGGAACGGGCGGGGAGCTGTTTTTT
size: .; J: TRBJ1-2; V: TRBV2; D: .; CDR3: CASSEIYGYTF; DNA: TGTGCCAGCAGTGAAATTTATGGCTACACCTTC
size: .; J: TRBJ1-1; V: TRBV30; D: .; CDR3: CAWNFLGEAFF; DNA: TGTGCCTGGAACTTCTTGGGGGAAGCTTTCTTT
size: .; J: TRBJ2-7; V: TRBV5-1; D: .; CDR3: CASRLDQGEQYF; DNA: TGCGCCAGCAGACTGGACCAAGGCGAGCAGTACTTC
size: .; J: TRBJ2-2; V: TRBV6-5; D: .; CDR3: CASTRDGTGELFF; DNA: TGTGCCAGCACCCGGGATGGCACCGGGGAGCTGTTTTTT
size: .; J: TRBJ2-2; V: TRBV30; D: TRBD1; CDR3: CALGPWGQGATGELFF; DNA: TGTGCCTTAGGTCCTTGGGGTCAGGGGGCCACCGGGGAGCTGTTTTTT
size: .; J: TRBJ2-2; V: TRBV9; D: .; CDR3: CASSVGGANTGELFF; DNA: TGTGCCAGCAGCGTAGGGGGGGCCAACACCGGGGAGCTGTTTTTT
size: once; J: TRBJ2-1; V: TRBV10-3; D: TRBD2; CDR3: CAISESSGTSGLNEQFF; DNA: TGTGCCATCAGTGAGTCGTCCGGGACTAGCGGGTTAAATGAGCAGTTCTTC
size: .; J: TRBJ1-1; V: TRBV28; D: .; CDR3: CASSPRMNTEAFF; DNA: TGTGCCAGCAGCCCAAGGATGAACACTGAAGCTTTCTTT
size: once; J: TRBJ2-3; V: TRBV12-5; D: .; CDR3: CATSTGEPITDTQYF; DNA: TGTGCTACCTCGACTGGGGAGCCGATCACAGATACGCAGTATTTT
size: .; J: TRBJ1-2; V: TRBV6-6; D: .; CDR3: CASSYAGYYGYTF; DNA: TGTGCCAGCAGTTATGCAGGGTACTATGGCTACACCTTC
size: .; J: TRBJ2-2; V: TRBV5-1; D: TRBD2; CDR3: CASSLGLAGASTGELFF; DNA: TGCGCCAGCAGCTTAGGGCTAGCGGGAGCGAGCACCGGGGAGCTGTTTTTT
size: once; J: TRBJ2-7; V: TRBV5-4; D: .; CDR3: CASSSDVEQYF; DNA: TGTGCCAGCAGCTCGGATGTCGAGCAGTACTTC
size: .; J: TRBJ1-2; V: TRBV2; D: .; CDR3: CASSEVWGGVGYGYTF; DNA: TGTGCCAGCAGTGAAGTTTGGGGAGGGGTGGGCTATGGCTACACCTTC